Presented here are 14 T cell receptor beta chains from one specimen sequenced in a study of shared clonotypes between healthy human individuals (dated by TCRdb to 2018 to 2020). Library preparation employed the immunoSEQ multiplex PCR assay. In its TCRdb copy, this immuneACCESS table keeps in-frame sequences only and misses some clones. Where compared with another copy, unresolved V genes explain less than half of these, and the others have no known cause. This sample gives some 580,000 clones in total; about 97% of them show up just once. Jointly, the top ten make up less than 0.065% of the sample. The sample comprised naive CD4+ T cells sorted from blood. What the cell subset or site label conveys for this sample: CD45RA+ positively selected. The receptors stem from a woman younger than 45 in good health.

The rearrangement uses TRBV5-1 and TRBJ2-3; D is unclear. Deletions cut 7 bases from V and 5 bases from J, with 20 bases between. The germline V gene encodes CDR1 SGHRS and CDR2 YFSETQ. The CDR3 sequence is 15 residues long. CDR3 bases: TGCGCCAGCTGTTTAGAGGCACCAGGCAGAGATACGCAGTATTTT. Its translation is CASCLEAPGRDTQYF.

Concerning this clone: Other DNA variants within this sample encode the same CDR3. This sequence joins TRBV6-5 and TRBJ2-7; 7 bases map to TRBD2. V lost 1 base and J lost 2; bases outside the gene matches: 2. The CDR3 totals 14 residues. Germline loops: CDR1 MNHEY, CDR2 SVGAGI. The CDR3: CASSYLGGAYEQYF. Here the CDR3 DNA reads TGTGCCAGCAGTTACTTGGGAGGGGCCTACGAGCAGTACTTC.

The chain carries TRBV29-1 and TRBJ2-3, with D perhaps matching TRBD2 (5 bases). This CDR3 region has 14 residues. CDR1 SQVTM and CDR2 ANQGSEA come from the germline V gene. V was cut by 8 bases and J by 4 bases, with 19 bases left in between. The CDR3 DNA follows: TGCAGCACCGCTAGGAGGTTGGATCCAGATACGCAGTATTTT. It yields the protein CSTARRLDPDTQYF.

This clone is a singleton in its sample. V usage is TRBV5-1 and J usage is TRBJ2-7; TRBD2 agrees at 11 bases. The CDR3 contains 16 residues. The germline V gene has CDR1 SGHRS and CDR2 YFSETQ. The J segment lost 0 bases and the V segment lost 2 bases, leaving 4 bases of the junction unmatched. This CDR3 reads CASSFVAGGGSYEQYF. The CDR3 nucleotides are TGCGCCAGCAGCTTTGTAGCGGGAGGGGGCTCCTACGAGCAGTACTTC.

Concerning this clone: The same CDR3 arises from other DNA sequences in this sample as well. J is TRBJ2-3 and V is TRBV2, with TRBD2 identical over 8 bases. Losses at the gene ends were 4 bases for V and 4 bases for J; bases not matched to a gene: 4. This CDR3 region has 14 residues. Germline V gene sequence: CDR1 SNHLY, CDR2 FYNNEI. The CDR3 sequence is CASSGPGGADTQYF. The CDR3 DNA reads TGTGCCAGCAGTGGGCCGGGAGGGGCAGATACGCAGTATTTT.

The rearrangement links TRBV28 to TRBJ2-3; 7 bases are shared with TRBD2. V was clipped by 1 base and J by 1 base; unmatched bases: 5. CDR1 is MDHEN and CDR2 is SYDVKM in the germline V gene. The CDR3 has 16 residues. CDR3 sequence: CASSLFGGRGTDTQYF. CDR3 coding DNA: TGTGCCAGCAGTTTATTCGGCGGGAGAGGCACAGATACGCAGTATTTT.

The chain has TRBV11-1 and TRBJ1-5; the D gene is possibly TRBD1 (6 bases). The V gene lost 0 bases and the J gene lost 4 bases, with 7 bases spanning the gap. The germline gives CDR1 SGHAT, CDR2 FQDESV (reference sequence). The CDR3 loop spans 14 amino acids. CDR3 bases: TGTGCCAGCAGCTTAGCCGGACAGAATCAGCCCCAGCATTTT. It specifies CASSLAGQNQPQHF.

This clone was recorded once. The chain joins TRBV5-1 to TRBJ2-5, with 7 positions matching TRBD1. Germline V lookup: CDR1 SGHRS, CDR2 YFSETQ. The ends lost 4 bases at V and 2 bases at J; junction bases unmatched: 5. CDR3 size: 14 residues. The DNA for the CDR3 is TGCGCCAGCAGCATGACAGGGATTCAAGAGACCCAGTACTTC. Translation: CASSMTGIQETQYF.

The chain combines TRBV6-6 with TRBJ1-1; TRBD1 aligns across 10 bases. This CDR3 has 16 residues. The germline CDR1 and CDR2 sequences are MNHNY and SVGAGI (reference sequence). V lost 2 bases and J lost 4; bases outside the gene matches: 7. DNA for the CDR3: TGTGCCAGCAGTTACCCCGGGACAGGGGCGGGCACTGAAGCTTTCTTT. Its translation: CASSYPGTGAGTEAFF.

V is TRBV4-2 and J is TRBJ2-1, with 13 bases lining up with TRBD2. Trimming cost V 10 bases and J 8 bases; bases outside gene matches: 5. CDR1 is LGHNA and CDR2 is YNFKEQ in the germline V gene. The CDR3 has 13 amino acids. CDR3 sequence: CATRTSGSDEQFF. CDR3 bases: TGTGCCACCCGGACTAGCGGGAGCGATGAGCAGTTCTTC.

V and J are TRBV5-1 and TRBJ2-7; 7 bases align to TRBD2. V trimming: 4 bases; J trimming: 2 bases; junction bases outside the gene matches: 6. The germline V gene has CDR1 SGHRS and CDR2 YFSETQ. The CDR3 is 14 residues long. The CDR3 sequence is CASSAGLVPYEQYF. The CDR3 DNA sequence: TGCGCCAGCAGCGCCGGACTAGTCCCCTACGAGCAGTACTTC. Drawing the rest from reference TRBV5-1 and TRBJ2-7, the complete variable domain is KAGVTQTPRYLIKTRGQQVTLSCSPISGHRSVSWYQQTPGQGLQFLFEYFSETQRNKGNFPGRFSGRQFSNSRSEMNVSTLELGDSALYLCASSAGLVPYEQYFGPGTRLTVT.

CDR3 loop: CASSREQGSRFPSGNTIYF. CDR3 DNA sequence: TGTGCCAGCAGCCGCGAACAGGGGTCCCGTTTTCCCTCTGGAAACACCATATATTTT. This chain joins TRBV11-2 and TRBJ1-3; 7 nucleotides line up with TRBD1. V gave up 5 bases and J gave up 0 bases; unmatched junction bases: 16. CDR1 SGHAT and CDR2 FQNNGV come from the germline V gene. This CDR3 region has 19 residues.

This chain joins TRBV5-5 and TRBJ1-3; D is unresolved. Between the trimmed V and J ends, which lost 0 bases and 0 bases, there was a span of 7 bases. The germline gives CDR1 SGHKS, CDR2 YYEKEE (reference sequence). The CDR3 covers 15 residues. The CDR3, as DNA: TGTGCCAGCAGCTTGGATCTAAACTCTGGAAACACCATATATTTT. Protein sequence: CASSLDLNSGNTIYF.

CDR3 in DNA: TGTGCCAGTAGTATGGAACGTTATAGCAATCAGCCCCAGCATTTT. Its translation: CASSMERYSNQPQHF. The chain has TRBV19 and TRBJ1-5; D not resolved. V lost 3 bases, J lost 0 bases, and 9 bases lay in between. There are 15 residues in the CDR3. In germline, CDR1 is LNHDA, CDR2 SQIVND (reference sequence).